The sequence of this T cell receptor (beta chain) was determined in a study of blood T cell repertoires in COVID-19. Overall study: Some COVID-19 samples were acute and others convalescent; all came from the United States, Italy and Spain.

Clones were sequenced by immunoSEQ multiplex PCR, and TCRdb holds only the in-frame ones, with some missing. In the table there are 110,000 or so clones, 75% to 80% of which are singletons. This clone was seen just once. Per the germline V gene, CDR1 is SGDLS and CDR2 is YYNGEE. CDR3 size: 13 residues. The V segment lost 3 bases and the J segment 6 bases; nucleotides outside the gene matches: 5. This TCR was recovered from a human donor in a cohort sampled during active COVID-19. The chain links TRBV9 to TRBJ2-7, with 8 positions matching TRBD2. Specimen: peripheral blood. CDR3 nucleotides: TGTGCCAGCAGCGGCCGACGGGGGGGCGAGCAGTACTTC. It specifies CASSGRRGGEQYF. Full variable domain (remainder filled in from reference TRBV9 and TRBJ2-7): DSGVTQTPKHLITATGQRVTLRCSPRSGDLSVYWYQQSLDQGLQFLIQYYNGEERAKGNILERFSAQQFPDLHSELNLSSLELGDSALYFCASSGRRGGEQYFGPGTRLTVT.